This T cell receptor (beta chain) was sequenced during a study of OX40 agonist ivuxolimab in advanced cancers. Study overall: Head and neck, renal cell, melanoma or hepatocellular carcinoma were the cancers that dose-escalation patients had. Previous treatment with anti-PD-1, anti-PD-L1 or anti-CTLA-4 therapy was allowed; 40% had received some. Study results and caveats: With doses of 0.1 to 3.0 mg/kg, CD4+ and CD8+ blood T cells had undergone clonal expansion by week 6. Among T cells, CD8+ cells averaged more expanded clones than CD4+ cells.

Sequencing used immunoSEQ multiplex PCR; TCRdb keeps in-frame clones, though not all of them. The table includes over 75,000 clones, around 87% detected once. Comments on this clone: Its antigen is still unknown.

The CDR3 consists of 14 residues. The material was CD4+ or CD8+ T cells sorted from blood, obtained in a trial of the OX40 agonist ivuxolimab. The source of this sequence is an adult with an advanced solid tumor such as melanoma, head and neck, liver or kidney cancer. This chain connects TRBV21-1 to TRBJ1-2. TRBV21-1 is a listed pseudogene. CDR3 in amino acids: CASSKVVAWGGYTF. CDR3 nucleotides: TGTGCCAGCAGCAAAGTAGTGGCCTGGGGGGGCTACACCTTC.